This T cell receptor (beta chain) was sequenced for a study of shared clonotypes between healthy human individuals. Assay: immunoSEQ multiplex PCR; the TCRdb copy retains only in-frame clones and omits some. The sample consists of about 2.2 million clones, around 93% of them appearing once. As for this clone: No antigen is known for it.

Notes on the study in general: Clonotype sharing among the donors was expected to vary with sequencing depth. Compared with clonotypes that all four donors shared, non-shared clonotypes had lower generation probabilities.

Naive CD8 cells, CD45RO-negative and positively selected for CCR7, excluded terminally differentiated effector memory CD45RA+ cells. The ends were cut back, 0 bases at V and 0 bases at J, with 12 bases in the middle. The CDR3 spans 17 residues. Germline V lookup: CDR1 ENHRY, CDR2 SYGVKD. This receptor was taken from a man aged 18 to 30 in good health. Some clones in this sample may be carry-over from other donors' samples. V is TRBV10-3 and J is TRBJ2-1, with D possibly matching TRBD2 (6 bases). The specimen sequenced was naive CD8+ T cells from PBMCs. CDR3 protein: CAISESTPGVSYNEQFF. CDR3 in DNA: TGTGCCATCAGTGAGTCGACTCCGGGAGTCTCCTACAATGAGCAGTTCTTC.